A single sample gave rise to the 20 T cell receptor beta chains below, sequenced in a study of blood T cell repertoires in COVID-19. Libraries were prepared by immunoSEQ multiplex PCR; TCRdb keeps only in-frame clonotypes and omits some of them. In the table there are some 71,000 clones, 90% of which are singletons. The sample consisted of peripheral blood. These TCRs come from a woman between 18 and 29 years old with acute or convalescent COVID-19.

The V gene is TRBV13, the J gene TRBJ1-6, with TRBD1 as a possible D gene (5 bases). The germline V and J ends were trimmed by 6 bases and 6 bases, with 18 bases remaining between them. The CDR3 spans 16 residues. CDR1 PRHDT and CDR2 FYEKMQ come from the germline V gene (reference sequence). CDR3 amino acids: CASRPSGGGGNSPLHF. CDR3 nucleotides: TGTGCCAGCAGACCCTCAGGCGGGGGAGGTAATTCACCCCTCCACTTT.

This chain connects TRBV20-1 to TRBJ2-7; TRBD2 might be the D (6 bases). V was shortened by 6 bases and J by 7 bases, with 13 bases between the two germline ends. Germline V CDR1 and CDR2: DFQATT, SNEGSKA (reference sequence). The CDR3 runs 11 residues. CDR3 DNA: TGCAGTGCCCGACTAGTGAGTGAGCAGTACTTC. Protein product: CSARLVSEQYF.

This chain links TRBV13 with TRBJ1-2; the match to TRBD1 covers 7 bases. The CDR3 is 16 amino acids. The germline gives CDR1 PRHDT, CDR2 FYEKMQ (reference sequence). With 5 bases clipped from V and 3 bases from J, the junction kept 12 bases outside the gene matches. DNA of the CDR3: TGTGCCAGCAGCAGAAAGGGCCAGGGGGGCTACTATGGCTACACCTTC. Encoded protein: CASSRKGQGGYYGYTF.

This rearrangement joins TRBV27 to TRBJ2-5; D is ambiguous. V lost 0 bases and J 2 bases, leaving 10 bases between the germline ends. CDR3 length: 15 residues. CDR1 MNHEY and CDR2 SMNVEV come from the germline V gene (reference sequence). The CDR3 nucleotides are TGTGCCAGCAGTTTATCCTACAGCCTGCAAGAGACCCAGTACTTC. It translates to CASSLSYSLQETQYF.

The V and J genes are TRBV6-5 and TRBJ2-7; possibly TRBD1 for D (6 bases). CDR1 is MNHEY, CDR2 SVGAGI, per germline. Trimming took off 7 bases at V and 3 bases at J, with 13 bases between the two ends. This CDR3 has 13 amino acids. For the CDR3, the DNA is TGTGCCAGCACCTTGACAGGATACTACGAGCAGTACTTC. Translated: CASTLTGYYEQYF.

The V call is TRBV2, the J call TRBJ2-3; TRBD2 is a possible D gene (6 bases). Germline V gene data show CDR1 as SNHLY and CDR2 as FYNNEI. Deletions cut 1 base from V and 4 bases from J, with 12 bases between. The CDR3 is made up of 15 amino acids. In nucleotides, the CDR3 is TGTGCCAGCAGTGAAGGACCTAGCGAGGCAGATACGCAGTATTTT. This sequence encodes CASSEGPSEADTQYF. Complete variable domain (other parts from reference TRBV2 and TRBJ2-3): EPEVTQTPSHQVTQMGQEVILRCVPISNHLYFYWYRQILGQKVEFLVSFYNNEISEKSEIFDDQFSVERPDGSNFTLKIRSTKLEDSAMYFCASSEGPSEADTQYFGPGTRLTVL.

The chain combines TRBV6-6 with TRBJ1-2, with D hard to call. The V gene's germline CDR1 is MNHNY and CDR2 SVGAGI (reference sequence). V dropped 2 bases and J dropped 6 bases, with 10 bases sitting between them. The CDR3 has 13 amino acids. CDR3 sequence: CASSYSPRDGYTF. The CDR3 nucleotides are TGTGCCAGCAGTTACAGCCCCCGGGATGGCTACACCTTC.

The chain is built from TRBV7-2 and TRBJ2-1, with D unclear. Trimming pared 5 bases from V and 8 bases from J, leaving 10 bases between. Germline lookup yields CDR1 SGHTA and CDR2 FQGNSA. The CDR3 covers 12 residues. This CDR3 reads CASSPPADEQFF. CDR3 nucleotides: TGTGCCAGCAGCCCCCCTGCGGATGAGCAGTTCTTC.

The rearrangement joins TRBV7-2 to TRBJ1-6; D is uncertain. The germline V gene encodes CDR1 SGHTA and CDR2 FQGNSA. V lost 5 bases and J lost 9, with 17 bases in between. This CDR3 has 15 residues. Here the CDR3 DNA reads TGTGCCAGCAGCATCCAACTAGGGTCCGGTTCACCCCTCCACTTT. Protein: CASSIQLGSGSPLHF.

The rearrangement joins TRBV6-5 to TRBJ2-3, with 7 nucleotides matching TRBD2. Germline V gene data show CDR1 as MNHEY and CDR2 as SVGAGI. The CDR3 totals 12 residues. V gave up 6 bases and J gave up 6 bases; unmatched junction bases: 3. CDR3 loop: CASSPGGDTQYF. In DNA form, the CDR3 reads TGTGCCAGCAGCCCGGGAGGTGATACGCAGTATTTT.

The chain combines TRBV28 with TRBJ1-2, with D unclear. V lost 4 bases and J lost 0, with 12 bases in between. This CDR3 has 15 amino acids. Germline V gene data show CDR1 as MDHEN and CDR2 as SYDVKM. The CDR3 loop is CASSSGSASNYGYTF. The CDR3 coding sequence is TGTGCCAGCAGTTCGGGGTCGGCCTCTAACTATGGCTACACCTTC.

The chain combines TRBV11-3 with TRBJ2-1; D is possibly TRBD2 (5 bases). The CDR3 runs to 15 residues. CDR1 SGHNT and CDR2 YENEEA come from the germline V gene. Trimming shortened V by 2 bases and J by 9 bases, and 17 bases separated the two germline ends. The CDR3 DNA sequence: TGTGCCAGCAGCTTAAGCCCCAAGGCTAGCAGTGAGCAGTTCTTC. Translated: CASSLSPKASSEQFF.

V usage is TRBV10-3 and J usage is TRBJ2-7; possible D gene TRBD2, 5 bases. The CDR3 consists of 12 residues. Germline CDR1 ENHRY, CDR2 SYGVKD. CDR3 coding DNA: TGTCGCCTAAGCCGGGACTCCTACGAGCAGTACTTC. This encodes CRLSRDSYEQYF.

A single count supports this clone. The genes are TRBV2 and TRBJ1-2; perhaps TRBD1 as D (5 bases). The V end lost 3 bases, the J end lost 4 bases, and 12 bases lay between the germline ends. Per the germline V gene, CDR1 is SNHLY and CDR2 is FYNNEI. This CDR3 contains 14 residues. The CDR3, as DNA: TGTGCCAGCAGTGAGGTGACGACAGCCTATGGCTACACCTTC. It codes for CASSEVTTAYGYTF.

V is TRBV7-2 and J is TRBJ2-2; 14 positions agree with TRBD2. CDR1 SGHTA and CDR2 FQGNSA come from the germline V gene. V gave up 1 base and J gave up 4 bases; unmatched junction bases: 2. The CDR3 loop spans 17 amino acids. The CDR3 DNA reads as TGTGCCAGCAGCTTAGTCGGGACTAGCGGGAGCACCGGGGAGCTGTTTTTT. This translates into CASSLVGTSGSTGELFF.

J is TRBJ1-1 and V is TRBV15; 9 nucleotides match TRBD1. The V and J ends lost 9 bases and 0 bases, in that order; junction bases with no gene match: 8. The germline V gene encodes CDR1 LNHNV and CDR2 YYDKDF (reference sequence). CDR3 length: 15 amino acids. This CDR3 is CATADRGRLNTEAFF. In DNA, the CDR3 is TGTGCCACTGCGGACAGGGGTCGGTTGAACACTGAAGCTTTCTTT.

The chain recombines TRBV4-3 with TRBJ1-4, with D perhaps matching TRBD1 (5 bases). The CDR3 has 15 residues. Looked up from germline, CDR1 is LGHNA and CDR2 is YSLEER. The V end lost 3 bases, the J end lost 7 bases, and 15 bases lay between the germline ends. The CDR3 DNA reads TGCGCCAGCAGCCAGGGGGGGGGTTTGGGTGAAAAACTGTTTTTT. It yields the protein CASSQGGGLGEKLFF.

The rearrangement uses TRBV6-5 and TRBJ1-2; possibly TRBD1 for D (5 bases). Germline assignment: CDR1 MNHEY and CDR2 SVGAGI. CDR3 length: 15 amino acids. V lost 0 bases and J lost 2, with 10 bases in between. CDR3: CASSYSQGVNYGYTF. For the CDR3, the DNA is TGTGCCAGCAGTTACTCGCAGGGCGTGAACTATGGCTACACCTTC.

The gene calls are TRBV5-6 and TRBJ1-2; 9 bases are a match to TRBD1. Germline CDR1 and CDR2: SGHDT and YYEEEE. The CDR3 length is 13 residues. V shed 4 bases and J 8 bases; nucleotides not matched to a gene: 6. CDR3 in DNA: TGTGCCAGCAGCACCGGGACAGGGTCCGGCTACACCTTC. Its protein product is CASSTGTGSGYTF.

The chain couples TRBV6-5 to TRBJ1-1; perhaps TRBD1 as D (5 bases). There are 15 residues in the CDR3. V was shortened by 2 bases and J by 2 bases, with 12 bases between the two germline ends. Germline V gene lookup returns CDR1 MNHEY and CDR2 SVGAGI. CDR3 in DNA: TGTGCCAGCAGTTACGGGATACAGGCAAACACTGAAGCTTTCTTT. It yields the protein CASSYGIQANTEAFF.